One and the same sample provided the 25 T cell receptor beta chains below, sequenced in a study of blood T cell repertoires in COVID-19. Sequencing was performed with immunoSEQ multiplex PCR; in TCRdb, only in-frame clones are kept and a portion is missing. The sample lists fewer than 180,000 clones, about 85% seen once, with approximately 4.1% in the top ten. Sequenced sample: peripheral blood. All receptors come from a woman in her fifties or sixties with active or convalescent COVID-19.

This clone was counted only a few times. The genes are TRBV30 and TRBJ2-7, with 10 nucleotides matching TRBD1. Germline CDR1 is GTSNPN and CDR2 is SVGIG (reference sequence). The CDR3 contains 13 residues. The ends lost 5 bases at V and 6 bases at J; junction bases unmatched: 7. For the CDR3, the DNA is TGTGCCTGGTCGAGACAGGGGGCTGGCGAGCAGTACTTC. It encodes CAWSRQGAGEQYF.

The J gene is TRBJ2-2, the V gene TRBV5-4, with 10 bases fitting TRBD2. Per the germline V gene, CDR1 is SGHNT and CDR2 is YYREEE (reference sequence). CDR3 size: 15 residues. The CDR3 sequence: CAGSSGGSNTGELFF. CDR3 nucleotides: TGTGCAGGGAGTAGCGGGGGGTCGAACACCGGGGAGCTGTTTTTT.

J is TRBJ1-6 and V is TRBV6-5; unclear D gene. The CDR3 sequence is 14 residues long. V lost 0 bases, J lost 8 bases, and 8 bases lay in between. In germline, CDR1 is MNHEY, CDR2 SVGAGI. This CDR3 is CASSYSSGDSPLHF. CDR3 sequence (DNA): TGTGCCAGCAGTTACTCCTCGGGAGATTCACCCCTCCACTTT.

The chain combines TRBV18 with TRBJ1-1; 7 bases match TRBD1. CDR3 size: 13 residues. J gave up 8 bases and V 2 bases, and 5 bases lay outside the gene matches. CDR1 is KGHSH, CDR2 LQKENI, per germline. The CDR3 is CASSPKTTGEAFF. DNA for the CDR3: TGTGCCAGCTCACCAAAAACGACAGGGGAAGCTTTCTTT.

The chain carries TRBV6-2 or TRBV6-3 and TRBJ1-1; 7 positions agree with TRBD1. CDR3 size: 15 residues. From germline, CDR1 is MNHEY and CDR2 SVGEGT. The V segment lost 5 bases and the J segment 7 bases; nucleotides outside the gene matches: 13. CDR3 sequence reads: CASSRRQGDEGEAFF. CDR3 DNA: TGTGCCAGCAGTAGGAGACAGGGTGATGAGGGTGAAGCTTTCTTT.

The chain recombines TRBV7-6 with TRBJ1-1; 11 bases agree with TRBD1. CDR1 and CDR2 from the germline V gene are SGHVS and FNYEAQ. The CDR3 consists of 16 residues. After removal of 5 bases from V and 4 bases from J, the junction contained 9 bases not matched to a gene. CDR3 residues: CASSPGTGGLSTEAFF. As DNA, the CDR3 is TGTGCCAGCAGCCCTGGGACAGGGGGGCTATCCACTGAAGCTTTCTTT.

The genes are TRBV18 and TRBJ2-7; TRBD2 aligns across 9 bases. The CDR3 length is 15 residues. V trimming: 3 bases; J trimming: 3 bases; junction bases outside the gene matches: 6. Germline V lookup: CDR1 KGHSH, CDR2 LQKENI. In DNA form, the CDR3 reads TGTGCCAGCTCACCGGGCAGCGGGGGGTTCTACGAGCAGTACTTC. Its translation is CASSPGSGGFYEQYF.

This chain connects TRBV7-5 to TRBJ1-1; TRBD1, the table's D call, was not compared with the DNA. TRBV7-5 is a recognized pseudogene. This CDR3 spans 16 amino acids. The CDR3 DNA reads as TGTGCCAGAAGCTCCCGGGACAGGGTTTCGATCACTGAAGCTTTCTTT. Translated: CARSSRDRVSITEAFF.

This chain uses TRBV6-6 with TRBJ1-2; maybe TRBD1 (5 bases). Germline CDR1 is MNHNY and CDR2 is SVGAGI (reference sequence). This CDR3 comprises 14 residues. V lost 8 bases and J lost 3, with 16 bases in between. The CDR3 protein is CASQPSGRDYGYTF. CDR3 DNA: TGTGCCAGCCAGCCTTCGGGCAGGGACTATGGCTACACCTTC.

The chain combines TRBV4-1 with TRBJ1-2; 9 nucleotides align to TRBD1. Germline V lookup: CDR1 MGHRA, CDR2 YSYEKL. With 3 bases clipped from V and 4 bases from J, the junction kept 6 bases outside the gene matches. The CDR3 has 15 amino acids. In DNA form, the CDR3 reads TGCGCCAGCAGCCAGCCCGGGACAGGGATCTATGGCTACACCTTC. It codes for CASSQPGTGIYGYTF.

The V call is TRBV19, the J call TRBJ2-7, with 12 bases lining up with TRBD1. The CDR3 is 17 residues long. Germline assignment: CDR1 LNHDA and CDR2 SQIVND (reference sequence). J lost 3 bases, V lost 4 bases, and 10 bases had no gene match. The CDR3 region has the DNA TGTGCCAGTAGTAGCCCCTCGGGACAGGGGGCCGGCTACGAGCAGTACTTC. Its protein is CASSSPSGQGAGYEQYF.

This sequence joins TRBV5-1 and TRBJ1-1, with 8 bases fitting TRBD1. Germline assignment: CDR1 SGHRS and CDR2 YFSETQ. The CDR3 totals 15 residues. V was clipped by 1 base and J by 6 bases; unmatched bases: 8. CDR3 coding DNA: TGCGCCAGCAGCTTGTTCACAGGGGGGGAAGCTGAAGCTTTCTTT. Residues: CASSLFTGGEAEAFF.

The chain carries TRBV2 and TRBJ2-7, with 9 bases identical to TRBD1. V gave up 6 bases and J gave up 4 bases; unmatched junction bases: 1. This CDR3 is 12 amino acids long. Germline V gene lookup returns CDR1 SNHLY and CDR2 FYNNEI. In DNA form, the CDR3 reads TGTGCCAGCAGGGGACAGGGTTACGAGCAGTACTTC. Translated: CASRGQGYEQYF.

CDR3 nucleotide sequence: TGCGCCAGCAAACTAGCGGGCGGGGAGACCCAGTACTTC. Translation: CASKLAGGETQYF. This sequence joins TRBV5-1 and TRBJ2-5, with 9 positions matching TRBD2. CDR1 and CDR2 from the germline V gene are SGHRS and YFSETQ. Trimming cost V 6 bases and J 5 bases; bases outside gene matches: 5. This CDR3 has 13 residues.

This chain uses TRBV19 with TRBJ1-3; D gene uncertain. Looked up from germline, CDR1 is LNHDA and CDR2 is SQIVND (reference sequence). This CDR3 comprises 17 residues. V gave up 3 bases and J gave up 4 bases, with 19 bases separating them. Here the CDR3 reads CASSISPVVEAGNTIYF. The CDR3 DNA is TGTGCCAGTAGTATTAGCCCCGTGGTGGAGGCGGGAAACACCATATATTTT.

This chain uses TRBV7-2 with TRBJ1-1; perhaps TRBD1 as D (5 bases). The germline V and J ends were trimmed by 4 bases and 5 bases, with 11 bases remaining between them. Germline-derived CDR1 and CDR2 are SGHTA and FQGNSA. This CDR3 has 13 residues. The CDR3 reads CASSSDGGTEAFF. Written as DNA, the CDR3 is TGTGCCAGCAGCTCAGACGGGGGGACTGAAGCTTTCTTT.

The rearrangement uses TRBV3-1 (or the pseudogene TRBV3-2) and TRBJ2-3; 9 bases agree with TRBD1. There are 15 residues in the CDR3. Germline V gene sequence: CDR1 LGHDT, CDR2 YNNKEL (reference sequence). V lost 4 bases and J lost 0; bases outside the gene matches: 2. The DNA of the CDR3 is TGTGCCAGCAGCCGTGGGACAGGGAGCACAGATACGCAGTATTTT. Its protein product is CASSRGTGSTDTQYF.

J is TRBJ1-3 and V is TRBV5-6, with TRBD1 as a possible D gene (6 bases). The germline V gene has CDR1 SGHDT and CDR2 YYEEEE. The CDR3 is made up of 15 amino acids. V gave up 1 base and J gave up 4 bases, with 12 bases separating them. As DNA, the CDR3 is TGTGCCAGCAGCTTGCAGGGGACCGCCGGAAACACCATATATTTT. This gives the protein CASSLQGTAGNTIYF.

The V call is TRBV6-5, the J call TRBJ1-4, with D uncertain. The ends were cut back, 5 bases at V and 8 bases at J, with 9 bases in the middle. CDR1 MNHEY and CDR2 SVGAGI come from the germline V gene. The length of the CDR3 is 12 residues. CDR3 loop: CASSPLGEKLFF. CDR3 DNA sequence: TGTGCCAGCAGTCCCCTAGGAGAAAAACTGTTTTTT.

The chain joins TRBV3-1 (or the pseudogene TRBV3-2) to TRBJ2-3; D is ambiguous. CDR3 length equals 13 residues. Germline loops: CDR1 LGHDT, CDR2 YNNKEL (reference sequence). The V end lost 1 base, the J end lost 4 bases, and 6 bases lay between the germline ends. CDR3 loop: CASSQVPSDTQYF. The DNA of the CDR3 is TGTGCCAGCAGCCAAGTTCCTTCAGATACGCAGTATTTT.

V gene TRBV7-8 combines with J gene TRBJ2-7; TRBD1 matches at 9 bases. Germline lookup yields CDR1 SGHVS and CDR2 FQNEAQ. V lost 5 bases, J lost 5 bases, and 7 bases stayed unmatched. The CDR3 spans 14 residues. For the CDR3, the DNA is TGTGCCAGCAGCCCCCGGGACAGGGTTAACGAGCAGTACTTC. Residues: CASSPRDRVNEQYF.

The chain recombines TRBV5-8 with TRBJ1-5; 7 bases line up with TRBD1. J gave up 0 bases and V 3 bases, and 3 bases lay outside the gene matches. There are 15 residues in the CDR3. CDR1 is SGHTS and CDR2 is YDEGEE in the germline V gene. The CDR3 loop is CASSSGTDSNQPQHF. Here the CDR3 DNA reads TGTGCCAGCAGCTCCGGGACAGATAGCAATCAGCCCCAGCATTTT.

The chain uses TRBV10-1 and TRBJ2-3; TRBD1 might be the D (6 bases). The length of the CDR3 is 15 residues. The germline V gene encodes CDR1 WNHNN and CDR2 SYGVQD (reference sequence). The V gene lost 6 bases and the J gene lost 0 bases, with 13 bases spanning the gap. CDR3 loop: CASSGQNPSTDTQYF. CDR3 nucleotide sequence: TGCGCCAGCAGCGGACAGAACCCGAGCACAGATACGCAGTATTTT.

V and J are TRBV2 and TRBJ1-5, with a tentative D call TRBD1 (6 bases). This CDR3 contains 17 residues. Trimming shortened V by 1 base and J by 2 bases, and 15 bases separated the two germline ends. CDR1 is SNHLY and CDR2 is FYNNEI in the germline V gene. The CDR3 sequence: CASSEGGRGRGNQPQHF. CDR3 in DNA: TGTGCCAGCAGTGAAGGGGGCAGGGGTAGGGGCAATCAGCCCCAGCATTTT.

This rearrangement joins TRBV18 to TRBJ1-6; D unresolved. The CDR3 runs to 12 residues. Germline-derived CDR1 and CDR2 are KGHSH and LQKENI. V dropped 2 bases and J dropped 7 bases, with 3 bases sitting between them. The CDR3, as DNA: TGTGCCAGCTCACCAACAAATTCACCCCTCCACTTT. It yields the protein CASSPTNSPLHF.